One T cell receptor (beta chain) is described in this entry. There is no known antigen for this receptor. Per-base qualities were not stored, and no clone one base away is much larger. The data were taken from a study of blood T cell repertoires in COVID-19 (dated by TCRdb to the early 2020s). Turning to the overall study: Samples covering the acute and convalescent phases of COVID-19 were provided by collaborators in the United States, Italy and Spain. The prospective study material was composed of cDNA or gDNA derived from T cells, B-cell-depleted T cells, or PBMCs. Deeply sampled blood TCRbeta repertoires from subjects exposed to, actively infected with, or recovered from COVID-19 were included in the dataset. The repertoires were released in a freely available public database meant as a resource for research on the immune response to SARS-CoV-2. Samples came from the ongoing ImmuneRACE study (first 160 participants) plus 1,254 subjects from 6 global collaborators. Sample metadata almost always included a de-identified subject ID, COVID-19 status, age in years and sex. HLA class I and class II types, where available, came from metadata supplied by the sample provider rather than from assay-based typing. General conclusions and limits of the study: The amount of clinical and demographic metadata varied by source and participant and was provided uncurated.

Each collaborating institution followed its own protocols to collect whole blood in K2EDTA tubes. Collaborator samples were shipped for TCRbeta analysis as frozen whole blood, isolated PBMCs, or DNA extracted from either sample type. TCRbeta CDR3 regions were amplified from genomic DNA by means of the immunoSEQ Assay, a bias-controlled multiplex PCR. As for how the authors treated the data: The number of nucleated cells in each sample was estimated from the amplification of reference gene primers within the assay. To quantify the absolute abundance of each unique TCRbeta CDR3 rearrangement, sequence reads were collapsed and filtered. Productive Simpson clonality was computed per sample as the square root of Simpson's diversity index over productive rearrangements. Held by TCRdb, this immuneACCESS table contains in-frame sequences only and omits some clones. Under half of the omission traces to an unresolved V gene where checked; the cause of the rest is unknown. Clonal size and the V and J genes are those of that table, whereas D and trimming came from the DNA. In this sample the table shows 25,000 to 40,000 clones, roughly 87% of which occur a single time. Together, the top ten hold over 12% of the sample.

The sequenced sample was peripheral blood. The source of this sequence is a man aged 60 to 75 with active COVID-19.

The DNA sequence is given as TGTGCCAGTAGTATCACGTCGGGGGAACAGGCCTTCTATGAAAAACTGTTTTTT. Its coded protein is CASSITSGEQAFYEKLFF. This chain is built from TRBV19 and TRBJ1-4, and possibly TRBD1, on 5 matching bases. Based on the germline V gene (reference sequence), the CDR1 and CDR2 sequences are LNHDA and SQIVND. V is shortened by 3 bases, J by 6 bases, and the region joining them spans 23 bases. The CDR3 spans 18 residues, from the cysteine through the phenylalanine. Only the CDR3 part of the read is kept: 54 bases, read in frame from the first base.